These T cell receptor beta chains were read from a single sample in a study of T cell changes during pregnancy in multiple sclerosis. The data were produced by immunoSEQ multiplex PCR, yet TCRdb's version contains in-frame clones alone and is incomplete. The sample holds tens of thousands of clones; more than 75% are singletons and the top ten take 4% to 5%. The sequences come from peripheral blood, collected in the second trimester of pregnancy. All receptors come from a female donor in good health, enrolled as a control in a pregnancy study. The CDR3 runs from the conserved cysteine through the conserved F or W. D genes are given only for firm matches. Clone size appears in some rows only: once, few, many, or a class for an expanded clone.

>TRBD2|TRBJ2-1|NA|TRBV6-5
CASSSPSGSYNEQFF
TGTGCCAGCAGTTCTCCTAGCGGATCCTACAATGAGCAGTTCTTC
>NA|TRBJ1-1|NA|TRBV11-2
CASSLGPRNTEAFF
TGTGCCAGCAGCTTAGGGCCCAGGAACACTGAAGCTTTCTTT
>NA|TRBJ1-2|NA|TRBV7-9
CASGARVGYTF
TGTGCCAGCGGCGCGAGGGTTGGCTACACCTTC
>TRBD2|TRBJ2-5|NA|TRBV19
CASKTSGLYQETQYF
TGTGCCAGTAAGACTAGCGGGCTGTACCAAGAGACCCAGTACTTC
>TRBD2|TRBJ2-3|NA|TRBV7-2
CASSLDLAGFSFTDTQYF
TGTGCCAGCAGCTTAGATCTAGCGGGGTTCTCTTTCACAGATACGCAGTATTTT
>NA|TRBJ1-2|medium-sized|TRBV7-2
CASSLTAETGYGYTF
TGTGCCAGCAGCTTAACGGCAGAGACGGGCTATGGCTACACCTTC
>TRBD1|TRBJ1-5|NA|TRBV6-1
CASSEWSGTGVYSNQPQHF
TGTGCCAGCAGTGAATGGTCCGGGACAGGGGTCTATAGCAATCAGCCCCAGCATTTT
>TRBD2|TRBJ2-1|NA|TRBV27
CASSSGLARSDEQFF
TGTGCCAGCAGTTCGGGACTAGCAAGGAGCGATGAGCAGTTCTTC
>NA|TRBJ1-2|NA|TRBV14
CASSQVGTKFGGGYTF
TGTGCCAGCAGCCAAGTAGGGACGAAGTTCGGGGGTGGCTACACCTTC
>TRBD2|TRBJ2-1|NA|TRBV30
CACTPGTSVLDEQFF
TGTGCCTGTACTCCCGGGACTAGCGTTTTAGATGAGCAGTTCTTC
>NA|TRBJ1-5|NA|TRBV5-5
CASSLANVRQSNQPQHF
TGTGCCAGCAGCTTGGCCAACGTACGACAGAGCAATCAGCCCCAGCATTTT
>NA|TRBJ1-2|NA|TRBV6-5
CASSYNAGTNYGYTF
TGTGCCAGCAGTTACAACGCAGGGACTAACTATGGCTACACCTTC
>NA|TRBJ2-7|once|TRBV7-3
CASSLAEQYF
TGTGCCAGCAGCTTGGCCGAGCAGTACTTC
>NA|TRBJ2-7|NA|TRBV6-6
CASELYEQYF
TGTGCCAGCGAACTCTACGAGCAGTACTTC
>TRBD2|TRBJ2-3|NA|TRBV11-2
CASSYLAGGITDTQYF
TGTGCCAGCAGCTATCTAGCGGGGGGGATCACAGATACGCAGTATTTT
>NA|TRBJ2-7|NA|TRBV28
CASSLTGSIYEQYF
TGTGCCAGCAGTTTGACGGGATCTATCTACGAGCAGTACTTC
>TRBD2|TRBJ2-5|NA|TRBV9
CASSVGLAEQETQYF
TGTGCCAGCAGCGTAGGACTAGCGGAACAAGAGACCCAGTACTTC
>NA|TRBJ1-1|few|TRBV30
CAWRGFRETEAFF
TGTGCCTGGAGGGGATTCAGGGAAACTGAAGCTTTCTTT
>TRBD2|TRBJ2-5|NA|TRBV15
CATSRALREEGTQYF
TGTGCCACCAGCCGAGCCCTCCGGGAGGAGGGGACCCAGTACTTC
>TRBD2|TRBJ2-1|NA|TRBV10-2
CASSPHFGTSGRGNEQFF
TGCGCCAGCAGTCCACACTTCGGGACTAGCGGGAGGGGCAATGAGCAGTTCTTC
>NA|TRBJ1-1|NA|TRBV27
CASSSPPFTVNTEAFF
TGTGCCAGCAGTTCGCCCCCCTTTACAGTGAACACTGAAGCTTTCTTT
>NA|TRBJ2-1|NA|TRBV2
CASSEGWETYNEQFF
TGTGCCAGCAGTGAAGGGTGGGAGACCTACAATGAGCAGTTCTTC
>TRBD2|TRBJ2-5|NA|TRBV7-2
CASSLDPAGGGTQYF
TGTGCCAGCAGCTTAGATCCAGCGGGGGGCGGGACCCAGTACTTC
>NA|TRBJ1-1|NA|TRBV20-1
CSLGGTEAFF
TGCAGTCTAGGGGGCACTGAAGCTTTCTTT
>NA|TRBJ1-1|NA|TRBV4-1
CASSQERVNTEAFF
TGCGCCAGCAGCCAAGAGCGGGTGAACACTGAAGCTTTCTTT
>TRBD1|TRBJ1-1|NA|TRBV5-1
CASSLAGGSTEAFF
TGCGCCAGCAGCCTTGCAGGGGGGAGCACTGAAGCTTTCTTT
>NA|TRBJ1-2|NA|TRBV21-1
CASSEDRERYGYTF
TGTGCCAGCAGCGAGGACAGGGAAAGGTATGGCTACACCTTC
>TRBD2|TRBJ2-2|NA|TRBV27
CASSTSGNTGELFF
TGTGCCAGCTCGACTAGCGGCAACACCGGGGAGCTGTTTTTT
>TRBD2|TRBJ2-1|NA|TRBV5-4
CATTAGGLNEQFF
TGTGCAACCACAGCGGGGGGCCTCAATGAGCAGTTCTTC
>TRBD2|TRBJ2-5|NA|TRBV5-1
CASSLVGGLAVRETQYF
TGCGCCAGCAGCTTGGTCGGTGGGCTAGCGGTGCGAGAGACCCAGTACTTC
>TRBD1|TRBJ2-7|NA|TRBV28
CASRTGGPEQYF
TGTGCCAGCAGGACAGGGGGCCCCGAGCAGTACTTC
>TRBD1|TRBJ1-2|NA|TRBV5-3
CARSSGDRGHYGYTF
TGTGCCAGAAGCTCGGGGGACAGGGGGCACTATGGCTACACCTTC
>NA|TRBJ2-5|NA|TRBV21-1
CASSYHQKETQYF
TGTGCCAGCAGCTACCACCAGAAAGAGACCCAGTACTTC
>NA|TRBJ2-5|NA|TRBV10-2
CASSDRGETQYF
TGCGCCAGCAGTGACAGGGGAGAGACCCAGTACTTC
>TRBD1|TRBJ2-7|NA|TRBV5-6
CASSPRDRSSYEQYF
TGTGCCAGCAGCCCTCGGGACAGAAGCTCCTACGAGCAGTACTTC
>NA|TRBJ1-6|NA|TRBV2
CASSEGRPSSYNSPLHF
TGTGCCAGCAGTGAAGGGCGGCCGAGCTCCTATAATTCACCCCTCCACTTT
>TRBD1|TRBJ2-7|NA|TRBV11-1
CASSWDRGAYEQYF
TGTGCCAGCAGCTGGGACAGGGGGGCCTACGAGCAGTACTTC
>TRBD2|TRBJ2-3|NA|TRBV9
CASSVDPSGGAQDTQYF
TGTGCCAGCAGCGTAGATCCGAGCGGGGGGGCCCAAGATACGCAGTATTTT
>TRBD2|TRBJ2-1|NA|TRBV5-6
CASSFSGRALNNEQFF
TGTGCCAGCAGCTTTAGCGGGAGGGCCTTAAACAATGAGCAGTTCTTC
>TRBD2|TRBJ2-3|NA|TRBV11-1
CASSLGTSGVLDTQYF
TGTGCCAGCAGCCTCGGGACTAGCGGGGTTCTAGATACGCAGTATTTT
>NA|TRBJ1-2|NA|TRBV4-3
CASSQERSGRAYGYTF
TGCGCCAGCAGCCAAGAAAGGTCAGGGAGGGCGTATGGCTACACCTTC
>NA|TRBJ1-6|few|TRBV14
CASSQETDYSPLHF
TGTGCCAGCAGCCAAGAGACTGACTATTCACCCCTCCACTTT